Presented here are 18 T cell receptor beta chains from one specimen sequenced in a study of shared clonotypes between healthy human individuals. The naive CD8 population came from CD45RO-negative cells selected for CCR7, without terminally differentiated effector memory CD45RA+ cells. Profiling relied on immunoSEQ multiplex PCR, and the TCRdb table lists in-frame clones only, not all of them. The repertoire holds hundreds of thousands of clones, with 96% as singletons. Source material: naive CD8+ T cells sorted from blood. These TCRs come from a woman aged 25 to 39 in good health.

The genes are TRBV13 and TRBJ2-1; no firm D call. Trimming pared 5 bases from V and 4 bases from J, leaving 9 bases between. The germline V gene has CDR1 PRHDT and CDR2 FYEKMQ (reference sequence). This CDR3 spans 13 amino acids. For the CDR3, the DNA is TGTGCCAGCAGCCAATTCGGGTACAATGAGCAGTTCTTC. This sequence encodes CASSQFGYNEQFF.

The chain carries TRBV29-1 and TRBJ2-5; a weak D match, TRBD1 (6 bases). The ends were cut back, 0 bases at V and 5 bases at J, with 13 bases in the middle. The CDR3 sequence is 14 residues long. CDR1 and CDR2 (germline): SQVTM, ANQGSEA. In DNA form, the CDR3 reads TGCAGCGTTGAAGACTCGGGACAAGGGGAGACCCAGTACTTC. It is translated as CSVEDSGQGETQYF.

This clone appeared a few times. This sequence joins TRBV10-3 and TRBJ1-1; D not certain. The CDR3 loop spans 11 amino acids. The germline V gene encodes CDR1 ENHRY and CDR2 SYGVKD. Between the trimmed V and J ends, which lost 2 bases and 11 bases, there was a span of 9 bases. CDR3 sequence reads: CAISEGRSAFF. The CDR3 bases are TGTGCCATCAGTGAGGGCCGATCGGCTTTCTTT.

The CDR3 region has the DNA TGTGCCAGCAGTGGCCAGCGGGAGGGCTTTGACGAGCAGTACTTC. Protein: CASSGQREGFDEQYF. The J gene is TRBJ2-5, the V gene TRBV28; 10 bases match TRBD2. The end of the DNA aligns better with TRBJ2-7, so the J call may be wrong. Germline lookup yields CDR1 MDHEN and CDR2 SYDVKM. This CDR3 is built from 15 residues.

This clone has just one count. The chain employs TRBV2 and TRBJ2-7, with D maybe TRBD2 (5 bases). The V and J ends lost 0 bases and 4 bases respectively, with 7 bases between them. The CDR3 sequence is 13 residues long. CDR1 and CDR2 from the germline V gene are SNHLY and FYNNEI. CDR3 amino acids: CASSEAPGYEQYF. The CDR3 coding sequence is TGTGCCAGCAGTGAAGCGCCGGGGTACGAGCAGTACTTC.

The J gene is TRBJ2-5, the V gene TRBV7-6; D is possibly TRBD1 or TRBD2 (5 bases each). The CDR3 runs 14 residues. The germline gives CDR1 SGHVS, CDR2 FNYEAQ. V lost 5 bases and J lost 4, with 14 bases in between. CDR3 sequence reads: CASSDIMRGETQYF. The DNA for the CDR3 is TGTGCCAGCAGCGACATCATGAGGGGAGAGACCCAGTACTTC.

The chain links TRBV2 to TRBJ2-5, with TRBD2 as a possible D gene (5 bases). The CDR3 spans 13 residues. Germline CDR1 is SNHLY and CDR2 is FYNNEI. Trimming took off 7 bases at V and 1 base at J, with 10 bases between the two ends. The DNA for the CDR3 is TGTGCCAGCATCCCGACTATCCAAGAGACCCAGTACTTC. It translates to CASIPTIQETQYF.

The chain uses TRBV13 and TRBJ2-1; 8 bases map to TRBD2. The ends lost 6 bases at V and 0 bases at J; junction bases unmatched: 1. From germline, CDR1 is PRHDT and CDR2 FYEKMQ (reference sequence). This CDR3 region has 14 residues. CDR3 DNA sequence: TGTGCCAGCAGGAGCGGGAGCTCCTACAATGAGCAGTTCTTC. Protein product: CASRSGSSYNEQFF.

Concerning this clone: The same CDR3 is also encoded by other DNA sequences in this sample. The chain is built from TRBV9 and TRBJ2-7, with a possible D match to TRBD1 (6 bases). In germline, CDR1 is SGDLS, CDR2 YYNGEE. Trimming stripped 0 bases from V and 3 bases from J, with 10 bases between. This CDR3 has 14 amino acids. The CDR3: CASSVAGVGYEQYF. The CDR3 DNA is TGTGCCAGCAGCGTAGCAGGGGTCGGCTACGAGCAGTACTTC.

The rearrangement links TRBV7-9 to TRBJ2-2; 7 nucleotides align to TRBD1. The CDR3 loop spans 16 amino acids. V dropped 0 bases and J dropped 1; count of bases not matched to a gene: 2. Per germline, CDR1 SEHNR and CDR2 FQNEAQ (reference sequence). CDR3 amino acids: CASSLAGQVNTGELFF. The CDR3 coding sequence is TGTGCCAGCAGCTTAGCCGGACAGGTGAACACCGGGGAGCTGTTTTTT.

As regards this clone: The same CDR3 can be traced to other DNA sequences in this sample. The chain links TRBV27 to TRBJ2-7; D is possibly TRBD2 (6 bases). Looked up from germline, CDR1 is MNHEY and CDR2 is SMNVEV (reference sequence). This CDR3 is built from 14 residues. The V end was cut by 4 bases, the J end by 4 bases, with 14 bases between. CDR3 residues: CASSSTSGGYEQYF. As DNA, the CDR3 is TGTGCCAGCAGTTCCACTAGTGGGGGGTACGAGCAGTACTTC.

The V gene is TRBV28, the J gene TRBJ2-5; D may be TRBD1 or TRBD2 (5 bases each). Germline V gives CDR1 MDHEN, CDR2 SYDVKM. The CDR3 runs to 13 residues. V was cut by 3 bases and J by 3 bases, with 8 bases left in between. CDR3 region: CASSFGTKETQYF. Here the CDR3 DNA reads TGTGCCAGCAGTTTCGGGACCAAAGAGACCCAGTACTTC.

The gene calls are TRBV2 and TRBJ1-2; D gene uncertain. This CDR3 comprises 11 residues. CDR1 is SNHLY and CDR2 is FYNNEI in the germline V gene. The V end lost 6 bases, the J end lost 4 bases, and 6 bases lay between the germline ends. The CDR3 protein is CASRPLYGYTF. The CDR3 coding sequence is TGTGCCAGCAGGCCCCTCTATGGCTACACCTTC.

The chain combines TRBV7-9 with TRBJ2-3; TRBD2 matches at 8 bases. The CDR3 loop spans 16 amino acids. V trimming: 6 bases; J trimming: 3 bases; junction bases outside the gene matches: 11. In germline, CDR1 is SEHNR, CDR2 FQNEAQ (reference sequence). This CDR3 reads CASRRGLVAGTDTQYF. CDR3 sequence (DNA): TGTGCCAGCAGGAGAGGGTTAGTAGCGGGAACAGATACGCAGTATTTT.

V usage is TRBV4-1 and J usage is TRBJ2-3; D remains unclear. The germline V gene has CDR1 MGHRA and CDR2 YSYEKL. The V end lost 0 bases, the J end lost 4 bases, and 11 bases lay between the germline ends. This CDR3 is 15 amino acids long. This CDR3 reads CASSQDWGSPDTQYF. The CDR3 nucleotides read TGCGCCAGCAGCCAAGATTGGGGTTCCCCAGATACGCAGTATTTT.

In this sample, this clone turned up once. CDR3 sequence: CASSSIGGDYEQYF. The CDR3 DNA reads TGTGCCAGCAGTTCGATCGGGGGGGACTACGAGCAGTACTTC. This chain joins TRBV27 and TRBJ2-7; TRBD2 aligns across 8 bases. The CDR3 is 14 residues long. The V and J ends lost 4 bases and 3 bases, in that order; junction bases with no gene match: 5. CDR1 is MNHEY and CDR2 is SMNVEV in the germline V gene (reference sequence).

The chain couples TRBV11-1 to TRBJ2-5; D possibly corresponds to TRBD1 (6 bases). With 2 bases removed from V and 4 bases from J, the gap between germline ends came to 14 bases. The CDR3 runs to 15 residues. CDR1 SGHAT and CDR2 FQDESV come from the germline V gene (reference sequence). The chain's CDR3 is CASSLLGGGRETQYF. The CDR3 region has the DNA TGTGCCAGCAGCTTACTAGGTGGGGGCCGAGAGACCCAGTACTTC.

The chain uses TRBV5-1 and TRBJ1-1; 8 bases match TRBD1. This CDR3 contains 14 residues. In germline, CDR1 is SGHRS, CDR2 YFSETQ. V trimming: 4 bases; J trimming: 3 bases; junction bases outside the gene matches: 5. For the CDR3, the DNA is TGCGCCAGCAGCACCCACAGGGGGGACACTGAAGCTTTCTTT. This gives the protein CASSTHRGDTEAFF.